The 9 T cell receptor beta chains below all came from one sample that was sequenced in a study of blood T cell repertoires in COVID-19. Sequencing was performed with immunoSEQ multiplex PCR; in TCRdb, only in-frame clones are kept and a portion is missing. The table has over 200,000 clones, approximately 86% seen once; the top ten hold over 3%. Source material: peripheral blood. All receptors derive from a woman in her twenties or thirties who had recovered from COVID-19.

As regards this clone: This clone may be a read error of a much larger clone one base away. The chain employs TRBV2 and TRBJ2-1; TRBD2 aligns across 9 bases. The CDR3 consists of 11 residues. V dropped 6 bases and J dropped 10; count of bases not matched to a gene: 1. Germline CDR1 is SNHLY and CDR2 is FYNNEI. CDR3 sequence reads: CASSLAGEQFF. For the CDR3, the DNA is TGTGCCAGCAGCCTAGCGGGGGAGCAGTTCTTC.

The V gene is TRBV7-9, the J gene TRBJ2-7; tentative D call: TRBD1 (6 bases). V lost 3 bases and J lost 5, with 11 bases in between. CDR3 length: 13 residues. Germline-derived CDR1 and CDR2 are SEHNR and FQNEAQ (reference sequence). For the CDR3, the DNA is TGTGCCAGCAGCTTGGCAGGGGCCCACGAGCAGTACTTC. Encoded protein: CASSLAGAHEQYF.

The rearrangement links TRBV6-5 to TRBJ2-7; possibly TRBD2 for D (5 bases). The V gene lost 6 bases and the J gene lost 5 bases, with 14 bases spanning the gap. The CDR3 sequence is 13 residues long. Germline V gene lookup returns CDR1 MNHEY and CDR2 SVGAGI. The CDR3, as DNA: TGTGCCAGCAGCCCAGGACTCCCCCACGAGCAGTACTTC. Amino acid sequence: CASSPGLPHEQYF.

The genes are TRBV7-9 and TRBJ1-1; TRBD1 agrees at 9 bases. CDR1 is SEHNR and CDR2 is FQNEAQ in the germline V gene (reference sequence). The CDR3 is made up of 15 amino acids. V lost 2 bases and J lost 5; bases outside the gene matches: 6. CDR3 region: CASSLTGTGRTEAFF. The CDR3 DNA is TGTGCCAGCAGCTTAACCGGGACAGGGCGTACTGAAGCTTTCTTT.

The chain carries TRBV27 and TRBJ2-6, with 7 bases fitting TRBD1. The CDR3 is 21 amino acids. Germline trimming cut 2 bases from V and 0 bases from J; bases unmatched to any gene: 16. Per the germline V gene, CDR1 is MNHEY and CDR2 is SMNVEV (reference sequence). The CDR3 is CASSLRSSVRGPDSGANVLTF. The CDR3 DNA reads TGTGCCAGCAGTTTACGTTCGTCCGTAAGGGGGCCGGACTCTGGGGCCAACGTCCTGACTTTC. Drawing the rest from reference TRBV27 and TRBJ2-6, the complete variable domain is EAQVTQNPRYLITVTGKKLTVTCSQNMNHEYMSWYRQDPGLGLRQIYYSMNVEVTDKGDVPEGYKVSRKEKRNFPLILESPSPNQTSLYFCASSLRSSVRGPDSGANVLTFGAGSRLTVL.

This chain connects TRBV6-5 to TRBJ2-7; D might be TRBD1 (5 bases). The V and J ends lost 6 bases and 2 bases respectively, with 14 bases between them. There are 14 residues in the CDR3. CDR1 and CDR2 from the germline V gene are MNHEY and SVGAGI. The CDR3 nucleotides read TGTGCCAGCAGGGAGACAGATCTTCCCTACGAGCAGTACTTC. Encoded protein: CASRETDLPYEQYF.

This chain links TRBV7-2 with TRBJ2-7; the D gene is possibly TRBD1 (6 bases). From germline, CDR1 is SGHTA and CDR2 FQGNSA. The CDR3 runs 15 residues. V dropped 5 bases and J dropped 3 bases, with 17 bases sitting between them. The CDR3 bases are TGTGCCAGCAGCCGTGGTAGGGGGTTACTCTACGAGCAGTACTTC. Encoded protein: CASSRGRGLLYEQYF.

The genes are TRBV19 and TRBJ1-2; a weak D match, TRBD1 (6 bases). From germline, CDR1 is LNHDA and CDR2 SQIVND (reference sequence). There are 14 residues in the CDR3. V lost 4 bases to trimming and J lost 6 bases, with 15 bases between them. CDR3 sequence reads: CASSTHRVFDGYTF. The CDR3, as DNA: TGTGCCAGTAGTACACACAGGGTCTTTGATGGCTACACCTTC.

V and J are TRBV2 and TRBJ2-7, with D possibly matching TRBD2 (6 bases). Germline V gives CDR1 SNHLY, CDR2 FYNNEI. CDR3 size: 16 residues. Trimming removed 1 base at V and 7 bases at J, with 20 bases between. Here the CDR3 reads CASSEGTGGLRWEQYF. In DNA, the CDR3 is TGTGCCAGCAGTGAAGGCACCGGGGGTTTGCGTTGGGAGCAGTACTTC. Looking up the rest from reference TRBV2 and TRBJ2-7 gives the full variable domain: EPEVTQTPSHQVTQMGQEVILRCVPISNHLYFYWYRQILGQKVEFLVSFYNNEISEKSEIFDDQFSVERPDGSNFTLKIRSTKLEDSAMYFCASSEGTGGLRWEQYFGPGTRLTVT.